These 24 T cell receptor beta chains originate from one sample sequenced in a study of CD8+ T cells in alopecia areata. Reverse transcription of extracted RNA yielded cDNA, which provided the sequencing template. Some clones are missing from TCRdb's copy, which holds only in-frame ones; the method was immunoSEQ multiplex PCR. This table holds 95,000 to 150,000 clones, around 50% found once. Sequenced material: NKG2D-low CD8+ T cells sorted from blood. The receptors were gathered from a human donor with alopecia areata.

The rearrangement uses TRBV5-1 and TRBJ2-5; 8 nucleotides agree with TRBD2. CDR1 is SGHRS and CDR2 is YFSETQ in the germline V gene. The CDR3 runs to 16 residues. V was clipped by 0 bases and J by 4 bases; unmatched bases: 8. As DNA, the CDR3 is TGCGCCAGCAGCTTGGCCTTGGGACTAGTAGGAGAGACCCAGTACTTC. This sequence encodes CASSLALGLVGETQYF. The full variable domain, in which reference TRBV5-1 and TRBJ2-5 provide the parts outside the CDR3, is KAGVTQTPRYLIKTRGQQVTLSCSPISGHRSVSWYQQTPGQGLQFLFEYFSETQRNKGNFPGRFSGRQFSNSRSEMNVSTLELGDSALYLCASSLALGLVGETQYFGPGTRLLVL.

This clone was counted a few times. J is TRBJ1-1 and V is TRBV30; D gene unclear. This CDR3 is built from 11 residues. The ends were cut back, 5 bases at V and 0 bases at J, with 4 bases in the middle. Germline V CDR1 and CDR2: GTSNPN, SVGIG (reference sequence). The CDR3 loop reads CAWALNTEAFF. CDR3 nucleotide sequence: TGTGCCTGGGCCCTGAACACTGAAGCTTTCTTT.

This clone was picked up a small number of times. The CDR3 spells CSVNRGDYGYTF. The CDR3 region has the DNA TGCAGCGTTAACAGGGGGGACTATGGCTACACCTTC. V is TRBV29-1 and J is TRBJ1-2; 8 positions match TRBD1. Trimming removed 5 bases from V and 3 bases from J; junction bases left unmatched: 2. The germline V gene encodes CDR1 SQVTM and CDR2 ANQGSEA. This CDR3 spans 12 amino acids. The full variable domain, in which reference TRBV29-1 and TRBJ1-2 provide the parts outside the CDR3, is SAVISQKPSRDICQRGTSLTIQCQVDSQVTMMFWYRQQPGQSLTLIATANQGSEATYESGFVIDKFPISRPNLTFSTLTVSNMSPEDSSIYLCSVNRGDYGYTFGSGTRLTVV.

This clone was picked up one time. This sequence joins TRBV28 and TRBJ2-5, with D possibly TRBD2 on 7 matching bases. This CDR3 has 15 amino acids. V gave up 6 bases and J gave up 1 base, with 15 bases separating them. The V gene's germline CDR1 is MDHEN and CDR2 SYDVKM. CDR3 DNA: TGTGCCAGCAGATTAAAGGGGGGGCGCCAAGAGACCCAGTACTTC. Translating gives CASRLKGGRQETQYF.

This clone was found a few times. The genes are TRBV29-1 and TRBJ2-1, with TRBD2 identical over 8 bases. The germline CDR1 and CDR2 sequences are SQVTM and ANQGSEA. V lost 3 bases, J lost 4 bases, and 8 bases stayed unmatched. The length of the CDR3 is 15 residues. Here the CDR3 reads CSVDTGTRVYNEQFF. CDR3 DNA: TGCAGCGTTGACACCGGGACTAGAGTATACAATGAGCAGTTCTTC.

In DNA, the CDR3 is TGCAGCGTTGCTGTACAAGGCACTGAAGCTTTCTTT. Protein sequence: CSVAVQGTEAFF. The genes are TRBV29-1 and TRBJ1-1; unclear D gene. The V and J ends lost 4 bases and 4 bases respectively, with 10 bases between them. This CDR3 has 12 residues. Germline loops: CDR1 SQVTM, CDR2 ANQGSEA.

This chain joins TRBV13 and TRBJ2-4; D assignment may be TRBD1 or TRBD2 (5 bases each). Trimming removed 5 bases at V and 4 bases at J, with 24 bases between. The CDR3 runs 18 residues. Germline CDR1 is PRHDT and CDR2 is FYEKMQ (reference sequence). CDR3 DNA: TGTGCCAGCAGCGGACTGAAGGGTGCGAGGGGAGTGAAAAACATTCAGTACTTC. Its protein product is CASSGLKGARGVKNIQYF.

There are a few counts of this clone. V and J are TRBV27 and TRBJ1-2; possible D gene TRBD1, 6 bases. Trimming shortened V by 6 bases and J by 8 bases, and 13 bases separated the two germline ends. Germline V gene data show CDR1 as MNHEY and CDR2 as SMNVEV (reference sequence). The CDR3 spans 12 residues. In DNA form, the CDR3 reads TGTGCCAGCAGCTCCCTGGGGGGCGGCTACACCTTC. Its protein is CASSSLGGGYTF.

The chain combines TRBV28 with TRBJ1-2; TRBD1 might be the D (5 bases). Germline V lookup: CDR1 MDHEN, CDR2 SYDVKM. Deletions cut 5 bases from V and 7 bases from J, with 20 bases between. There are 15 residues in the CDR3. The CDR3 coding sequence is TGTGCCAGCAGTCCCCGCGGGGGGAAGACTCCTGGCTACACCTTC. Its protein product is CASSPRGGKTPGYTF.

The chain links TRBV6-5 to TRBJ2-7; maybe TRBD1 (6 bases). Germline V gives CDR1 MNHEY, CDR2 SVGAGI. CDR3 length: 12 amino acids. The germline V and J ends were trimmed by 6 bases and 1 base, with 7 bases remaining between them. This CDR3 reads CASRQGSYEQYF. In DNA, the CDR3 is TGTGCCAGCAGACAGGGATCCTACGAGCAGTACTTC.

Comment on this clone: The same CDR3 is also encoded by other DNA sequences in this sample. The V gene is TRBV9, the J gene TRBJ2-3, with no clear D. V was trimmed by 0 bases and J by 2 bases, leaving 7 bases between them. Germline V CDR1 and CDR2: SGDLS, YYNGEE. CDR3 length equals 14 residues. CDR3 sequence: CASSVEGDTDTQYF. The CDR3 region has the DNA TGTGCCAGCAGCGTAGAAGGAGACACAGATACGCAGTATTTT.

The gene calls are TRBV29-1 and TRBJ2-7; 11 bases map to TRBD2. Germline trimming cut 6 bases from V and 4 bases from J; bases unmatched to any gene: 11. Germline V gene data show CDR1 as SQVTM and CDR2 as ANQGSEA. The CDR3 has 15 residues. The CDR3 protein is CSVKERTSGLYEQYF. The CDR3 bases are TGCAGCGTGAAGGAAAGGACTAGCGGGTTATACGAGCAGTACTTC.

DNA of the CDR3: TGTGCCAGCAGTCCCGTCCGGGGGGCCGGCGAGCAGTACTTC. Protein product: CASSPVRGAGEQYF. V gene TRBV27 combines with J gene TRBJ2-7; D might be TRBD2 (7 bases). Germline CDR1 MNHEY, CDR2 SMNVEV (reference sequence). Between the trimmed V and J ends, which lost 5 bases and 6 bases, there was a span of 17 bases. CDR3 length: 14 residues.

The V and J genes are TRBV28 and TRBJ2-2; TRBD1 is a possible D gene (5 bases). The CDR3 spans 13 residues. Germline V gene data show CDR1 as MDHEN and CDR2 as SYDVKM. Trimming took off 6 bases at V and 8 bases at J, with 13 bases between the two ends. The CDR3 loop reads CASRSGSAGELFF. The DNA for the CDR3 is TGTGCCAGCAGATCAGGGTCCGCTGGGGAGCTGTTTTTT.

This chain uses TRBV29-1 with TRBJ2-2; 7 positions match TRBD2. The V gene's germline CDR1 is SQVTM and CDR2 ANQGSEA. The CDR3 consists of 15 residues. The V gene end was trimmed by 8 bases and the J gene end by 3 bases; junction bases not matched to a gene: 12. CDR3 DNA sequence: TGCAGCTCTCGGGCGGGGGAGCTGGACACCGGGGAGCTGTTTTTT. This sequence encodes CSSRAGELDTGELFF.

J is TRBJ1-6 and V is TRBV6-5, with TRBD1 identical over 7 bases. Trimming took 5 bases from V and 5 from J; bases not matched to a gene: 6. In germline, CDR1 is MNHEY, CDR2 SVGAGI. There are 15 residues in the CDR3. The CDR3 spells CASSLLTGDNSPLHF. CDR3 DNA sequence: TGTGCCAGCAGTCTCCTTACAGGGGATAATTCACCCCTCCACTTT.

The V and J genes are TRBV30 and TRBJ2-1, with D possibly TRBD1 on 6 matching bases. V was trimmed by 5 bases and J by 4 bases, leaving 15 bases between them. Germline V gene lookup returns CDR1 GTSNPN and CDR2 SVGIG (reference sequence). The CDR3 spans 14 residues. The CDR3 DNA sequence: TGTGCCTGGTGGGACACAGCACCATACAATGAGCAGTTCTTC. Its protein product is CAWWDTAPYNEQFF.

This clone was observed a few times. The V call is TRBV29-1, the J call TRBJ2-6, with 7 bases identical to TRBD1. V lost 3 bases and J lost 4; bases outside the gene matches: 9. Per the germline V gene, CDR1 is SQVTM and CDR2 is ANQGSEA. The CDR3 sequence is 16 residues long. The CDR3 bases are TGCAGCGTTGAGGAAAAGACAGGGACCGGGGCCAACGTCCTGACTTTC. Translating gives CSVEEKTGTGANVLTF.

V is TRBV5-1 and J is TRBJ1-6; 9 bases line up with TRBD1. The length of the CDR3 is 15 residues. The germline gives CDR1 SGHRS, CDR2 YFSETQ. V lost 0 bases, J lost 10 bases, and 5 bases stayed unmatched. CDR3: CASSLVGDRASPLHF. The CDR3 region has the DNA TGCGCCAGCAGCTTGGTCGGGGACAGGGCCTCACCCCTCCACTTT.

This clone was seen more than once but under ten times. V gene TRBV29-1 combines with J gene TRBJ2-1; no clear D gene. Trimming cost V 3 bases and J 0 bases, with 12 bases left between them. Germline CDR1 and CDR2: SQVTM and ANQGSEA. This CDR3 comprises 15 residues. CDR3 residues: CSVDAHRSSYNEQFF. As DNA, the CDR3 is TGCAGCGTTGACGCGCACCGAAGCTCCTACAATGAGCAGTTCTTC.

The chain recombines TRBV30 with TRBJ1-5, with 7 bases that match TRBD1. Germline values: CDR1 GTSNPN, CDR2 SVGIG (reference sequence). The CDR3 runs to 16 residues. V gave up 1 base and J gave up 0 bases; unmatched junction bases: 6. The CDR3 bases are TGTGCCTGGAGTGAAGGGACAGAATATAGCAATCAGCCCCAGCATTTT. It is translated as CAWSEGTEYSNQPQHF.

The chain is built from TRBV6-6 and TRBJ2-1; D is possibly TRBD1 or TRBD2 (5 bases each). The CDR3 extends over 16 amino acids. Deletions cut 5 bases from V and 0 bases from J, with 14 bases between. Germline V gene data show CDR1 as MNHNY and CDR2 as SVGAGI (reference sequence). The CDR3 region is CASSTSGDSSYNEQFF. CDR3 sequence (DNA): TGTGCCAGCAGTACAAGCGGAGACAGCTCCTACAATGAGCAGTTCTTC.

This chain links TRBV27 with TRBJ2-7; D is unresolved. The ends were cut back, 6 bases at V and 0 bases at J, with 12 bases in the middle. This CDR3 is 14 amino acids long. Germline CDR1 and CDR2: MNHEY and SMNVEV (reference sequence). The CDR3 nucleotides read TGTGCCAGCAGGGGGATATCGCCCTCCTACGAGCAGTACTTC. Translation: CASRGISPSYEQYF.

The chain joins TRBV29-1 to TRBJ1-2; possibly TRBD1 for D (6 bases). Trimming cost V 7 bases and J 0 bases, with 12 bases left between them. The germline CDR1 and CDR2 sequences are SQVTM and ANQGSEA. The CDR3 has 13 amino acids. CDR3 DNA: TGCAGCGACTGGGACACTTCTAACTATGGCTACACCTTC. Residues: CSDWDTSNYGYTF.